The entry below describes one T cell receptor beta chain. Its antigen is as yet unknown. These data belong to a study of tumor-infiltrating lymphocytes in localized non-small cell lung cancer. Study details: From each patient, both tumor and uninvolved lung, non-adjacent to tumor, were sampled. The study, taken as a whole, reports: Technical variation could not be separated from intratumor heterogeneity here. TCR sequencing covered a subset of patients with enough tissue. No T-cell fraction difference was seen between IM1 and IM2 tumors.

Generated by immunoSEQ multiplex PCR, the TCRdb table keeps only in-frame clones and is missing some. The data show approximately 3,100 clones, about 69% seen once. V lost 4 bases, J lost 7 bases, and 23 bases lay in between. This CDR3 is built from 16 residues. Per the germline V gene, CDR1 is SGDLS and CDR2 is YYNGEE. What was sequenced was uninvolved lung tissue not adjacent to the tumor. This clonotype originated in a human donor with non-small cell lung cancer. The V call is TRBV9, the J call TRBJ1-2, with unresolved D. The CDR3 reads CASSSAPLGSGFGYTF. The DNA for the CDR3 is TGTGCCAGCAGCTCCGCCCCTTTGGGGAGCGGATTTGGCTACACCTTC.